What follows are 14 T cell receptor beta chains derived from one specimen sequenced in a study of T cells in Graves' hyperthyroidism and ophthalmopathy. Regions amplified from RNA transcripts were the TCR beta CDR3 regions. First-round RT-PCR with HTBI primers amplified the TCR CDR3 region. Each CDR3 protein is one row after TCRdb ran MiXCR on the multiplex PCR reads. This sample carries approximately 300,000 distinct CDR3 sequences, over 15% of them seen once, and the ten largest clones take around 57%. The source material was blood. Receptors originate from a woman in her sixties or seventies with Graves' ophthalmopathy.

This clonotype was counted only a few times. The chain has TRBV18 and TRBJ1-1; 8 bases line up with TRBD1. Germline V gene data show CDR1 as KGHSH and CDR2 as LQKENI. This CDR3 has 16 amino acids. V gave up 3 bases and J gave up 6 bases; unmatched junction bases: 12. The CDR3 nucleotides are TGTGCCAGCTCACCTCCTGGACAGGGTAGAATCGCTGAAGCTTTCTTT. This encodes CASSPPGQGRIAEAFF.

This clonotype was detected ten times or more. This chain links TRBV12-3 or TRBV12-4 with TRBJ1-6; 9 bases fit TRBD1. V dropped 4 bases and J dropped 5; count of bases not matched to a gene: 3. CDR3 length equals 15 residues. The CDR3 DNA is TGTGCCAGCAGTTCCGACAGGGGGAATAATTCACCCCTCCACTTT. This gives the protein CASSSDRGNNSPLHF.

This clonotype showed up just a few times. The chain links TRBV5-1 to TRBJ2-2; 10 bases match TRBD2. V gave up 0 bases and J gave up 7 bases; unmatched junction bases: 3. The germline V gene has CDR1 SGHRS and CDR2 YFSETQ. There are 15 residues in the CDR3. DNA for the CDR3: TGCGCCAGCAGCTTGGGGGCTAGCGGGAGCGGGGAGCTGTTTTTT. Its translation: CASSLGASGSGELFF. The variable domain in full, with the rest retrieved from reference TRBV5-1 and TRBJ2-2, is KAGVTQTPRYLIKTRGQQVTLSCSPISGHRSVSWYQQTPGQGLQFLFEYFSETQRNKGNFPGRFSGRQFSNSRSEMNVSTLELGDSALYLCASSLGASGSGELFFGEGSRLTVL.

This clonotype was seen repeatedly, ten times or more. V usage is TRBV3-1 and J usage is TRBJ1-2; no clear D gene. V lost 0 bases to trimming and J lost 4 bases, with 15 bases between them. The CDR3 has 16 residues. The germline V gene has CDR1 LGHDT and CDR2 YNNKEL (reference sequence). In DNA, the CDR3 is TGTGCCAGCAGCCAAGATCCCTCACCGGCAAGCTATGGCTACACCTTC. Translation: CASSQDPSPASYGYTF.

This clonotype came up many times. V is TRBV5-4 and J is TRBJ2-5; possibly TRBD1 for D (6 bases). V was trimmed by 6 bases and J by 5 bases, leaving 20 bases between them. The V gene's germline CDR1 is SGHNT and CDR2 YYREEE (reference sequence). CDR3 length equals 15 residues. Here the CDR3 DNA reads TGTGCCAGCAAGCGGCAGGGGCCCATGGATGAGACCCAGTACTTC. Translated: CASKRQGPMDETQYF.

Details on this clonotype: This sequence may be a read error, since a much larger clone differs from it by one base. The V and J genes are TRBV5-1 and TRBJ1-1; D is unresolved. This CDR3 is built from 13 residues. CDR1 is SGHRS and CDR2 is YFSETQ in the germline V gene. Trimming took off 0 bases at V and 11 bases at J, with 14 bases between the two ends. The CDR3 loop reads CASSLEPPGPAFF. The CDR3 coding sequence is TGCGCCAGCAGCTTGGAACCACCGGGTCCTGCTTTCTTT.

This clonotype occurred a few times. V is TRBV10-3 and J is TRBJ2-3; 10 bases align to TRBD1. This CDR3 comprises 16 residues. Looked up from germline, CDR1 is ENHRY and CDR2 is SYGVKD. The junction had 9 bases not matched to a gene; V was cut back by 8 bases and J by 1 base. CDR3: CAIWTGGVKGTDTQYF. The CDR3 region has the DNA TGTGCCATCTGGACAGGGGGTGTGAAGGGCACAGATACGCAGTATTTT.

Many counts were recorded for this clonotype. The chain couples TRBV24-1 to TRBJ2-3, with 13 bases aligning to TRBD2. CDR1 and CDR2 (germline): KGHDR, SFDVKD. The CDR3 consists of 16 residues. The V and J ends lost 5 bases and 6 bases, in that order; junction bases with no gene match: 7. CDR3 in DNA: TGTGCCACCAGTGCCAGACTAGCGGGAGGTGGGGATACGCAGTATTTT. Translating it yields CATSARLAGGGDTQYF.

The chain is built from TRBV28 and TRBJ2-1; D possibly matches TRBD1 or TRBD2 (5 bases each). The CDR3 has 16 amino acids. The V end was cut by 6 bases, the J end by 6 bases, with 21 bases between. From germline, CDR1 is MDHEN and CDR2 SYDVKM. CDR3 DNA sequence: TGTGCCAGCAGCCCAGCTCCGGGACGGCCCCTCAATGAGCAGTTCTTC. It specifies CASSPAPGRPLNEQFF.

This chain links TRBV24-1 with TRBJ1-1; 8 bases agree with TRBD1. The CDR3 is made up of 15 amino acids. J gave up 4 bases and V 4 bases, and 7 bases lay outside the gene matches. The V gene's germline CDR1 is KGHDR and CDR2 SFDVKD. DNA of the CDR3: TGTGCCACCAGTGACACCAGGGGGCCTGGCACTGAAGCTTTCTTT. It translates to CATSDTRGPGTEAFF.

This clonotype was seen repeatedly, ten times or more. The CDR3 DNA follows: TGTGCCAGCCGAAGCGGATACAATGAGCAGTTCTTC. It specifies CASRSGYNEQFF. This rearrangement joins TRBV6-1 to TRBJ2-1; D possibly corresponds to TRBD2 (5 bases). Germline lookup yields CDR1 MNHNS and CDR2 SASEGT. The CDR3 length is 12 residues. Trimming left V 8 bases short and J 4 bases short, with 9 bases between.

This clonotype was observed a few times. The rearrangement links TRBV18 to TRBJ2-5; weak D call: TRBD1 (6 bases). This CDR3 is 13 amino acids long. The V end lost 2 bases, the J end lost 9 bases, and 13 bases lay between the germline ends. Germline CDR1 is KGHSH and CDR2 is LQKENI. The CDR3 reads CASSPRTDRAQYF. In DNA form, the CDR3 reads TGTGCCAGCTCACCAAGGACAGACCGGGCCCAGTACTTC.

This clonotype was seen a few times. The rearrangement uses TRBV4-1 and TRBJ2-7; TRBD2 is a possible D gene (7 bases). Trimming took 6 bases from V and 3 from J, leaving 15 bases between them. Germline V gene data show CDR1 as MGHRA and CDR2 as YSYEKL. This CDR3 is built from 14 residues. The CDR3 here is CASRPGGRDYEQYF. CDR3 nucleotides: TGCGCCAGCAGGCCGGGGGGCAGGGACTACGAGCAGTACTTC.

This clonotype was picked up many times. This chain connects TRBV6-2 or TRBV6-3 to TRBJ2-1; possibly TRBD1 or TRBD2 for D (5 bases each). Germline CDR1 is MNHEY and CDR2 is SVGEGT. Trimming took 5 bases from V and 2 from J, leaving 13 bases between them. The CDR3 has 15 amino acids. The DNA for the CDR3 is TGTGCCAGCAGTCTTGGGGACCTGGCCTACAATGAGCAGTTCTTC. This codes for CASSLGDLAYNEQFF.